This T cell receptor (beta chain) stems from a study of PD-1 and CTLA-4 blockade in melanoma (dated by TCRdb to about 2021). Looking at the study overall: The study compared how PD-1 blockade and CTLA-4 blockade affected the melanoma-reactive CD8 T cell response in patients with melanoma.

The protocol used for the library was the immunoSEQ multiplex PCR assay. The table was pulled from immuneACCESS by TCRdb, which kept in-frame rearrangements only. Such tables lose some clones; where checked, under half of the loss comes from unresolved V genes, and the rest has no known cause. In all, the sample holds approximately 17,000 clones, and around three quarters of those were seen once. The biggest ten clones account for roughly 13% of the sample. Trimming leaves V shorter by 3 bases and J shorter by 7 bases, with the junction holding 16 bases beyond the gene matches. From a lookup of the germline V gene, CDR1 and CDR2 are SGHDT and YYEEEE. Inclusive of the bounding cysteine and phenylalanine, the CDR3 is 17 residues long. Left in the record is the CDR3 DNA by itself, 51 bases read in frame from the first base. In regard to this clone: Its antigen specificity is not known. It has no much larger one-base neighbor in the sample; base qualities were not kept.

The starting material was CD8+ T cells from peripheral blood, obtained from a patient given anti-PD-1 treatment. The chain joins TRBV5-6 to TRBJ2-5; 9 nucleotides in the junction match TRBD2. This TCR was recovered from a human donor with melanoma. The nucleotide sequence reads TGTGCCAGCAGCTCGCGGGGTAGCGGGGGCCCCGCCTTGACCCAGTACTTC. Translation gives CASSSRGSGGPALTQYF.